This TCR beta chain came from a study of chronic HIV infection and antiretroviral therapy (dated by TCRdb to between 2014 and 2017). The trim is 4 bases for V and 0 bases for J, with a gap of 9 bases between the germline ends. As encoded in the germline V gene, CDR1 is MNHEY while CDR2 is SVGEGT. The CDR3 measures 15 amino acids from cysteine to phenylalanine. This entry keeps only the CDR3 DNA: 45 bases, framed from base 1. This clonotype was recorded many times. It has no known antigen specificity. No base quality values were provided; no much bigger clone lies one nucleotide off. The library was made by 5' RACE. The sequencer was an Illumina MiSeq. TCRdb reprocessing: public reads trimmed at Q25 with fastp, clones called with MiXCR, in-frame beta chains kept. Every distinct CDR3 protein forms one entry, paired with its most common genes and DNA. In all, the sample holds some 38,000 distinct CDR3 sequences, and more than 8% of those were seen once. The biggest ten clones account for 2.5% to 3.5% of the sample.

This sequence uses TRBV6-2 or TRBV6-3 and TRBJ2-2, and possibly TRBD1, on 5 matching bases. The sequence came from an adult who had HIV and had not received antiretroviral therapy, or was an uninfected healthy control (not recorded which). The sequencing input was peripheral blood. The DNA is as follows: TGTGCCAGCAGTTGGTCAGGGACGAACACCGGGGAGCTGTTTTTT. The encoded protein is CASSWSGTNTGELFF.